This T cell receptor (beta chain) is drawn from a study of vaccination and CD4 T cells after COVID-19. Background on the study: For each participant, vaccination comprised two doses of either the BNT162b2 or the mRNA-1273 vaccine. Drawing of post-COVID samples took place a median approximately 100 days after diagnosis (range 35 to 161).

This CDR3 region has 15 residues. V was shortened by 2 bases and J by 7 bases, with 18 bases between the two germline ends. As to treatment: roughly 10-day PBMC culture with coronavirus spike peptide pools or control peptides (ViraFEST assay). From the roughly ten-day cultures, CD4+ T cells were isolated by negative selection. Scientists ran DNA taken from cultured CD4+ T cells through the Oncomine TCR Beta short-read assay for sequencing. From cultured CD4+ T cells, genomic DNA was extracted. A single record per CDR3 protein comes from TCRdb applying MiXCR to the PCR reads. This repertoire shows fewer than 20,000 distinct CDR3 sequences, approximately 50% found once; its top ten account for 7.2%. Regarding this clonotype: Its target is not known.

The receptor was derived from a human donor who had recovered from COVID-19. Sequenced here: CD4+ T cells from blood, cultured in vitro, sampled before SARS-CoV-2 vaccination. The chain links TRBV12-3 or TRBV12-4 to TRBJ2-7; D remains ambiguous. CDR3 loop: CASSLYDLPMWEQYF. Written as DNA, the CDR3 is TGTGCCAGCAGTTTATACGATCTACCGATGTGGGAGCAGTACTTC.